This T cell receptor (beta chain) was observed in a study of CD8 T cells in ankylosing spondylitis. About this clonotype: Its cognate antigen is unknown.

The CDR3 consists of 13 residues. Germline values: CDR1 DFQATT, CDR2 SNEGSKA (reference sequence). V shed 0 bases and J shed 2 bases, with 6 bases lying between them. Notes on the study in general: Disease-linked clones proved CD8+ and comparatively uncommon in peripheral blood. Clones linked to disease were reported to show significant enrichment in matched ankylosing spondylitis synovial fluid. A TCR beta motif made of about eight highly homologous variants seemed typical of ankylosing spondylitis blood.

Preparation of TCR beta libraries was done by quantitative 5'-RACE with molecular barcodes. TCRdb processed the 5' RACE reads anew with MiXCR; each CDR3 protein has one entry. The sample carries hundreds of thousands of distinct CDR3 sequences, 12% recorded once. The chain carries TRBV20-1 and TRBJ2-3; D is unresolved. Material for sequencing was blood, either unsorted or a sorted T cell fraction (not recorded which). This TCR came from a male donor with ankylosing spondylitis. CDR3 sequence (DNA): TGCAGTGCTAGAGAGCGGCCCACAGATACGCAGTATTTT. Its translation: CSARERPTDTQYF.